A selection of T cell receptor beta chains follows, all from one sample in a study of cytomegalovirus exposure and HLA in healthy donors. The data were produced by immunoSEQ multiplex PCR, yet TCRdb's version contains in-frame clones alone and is incomplete. The table for this sample gives about 170,000 clones. Sequencing was performed on PBMCs. Receptors were obtained from a woman aged 18-29 years in good health and CMV-seropositive. CDR3s include the opening cysteine and the closing phenylalanine or tryptophan. The D gene is left open where the match is weak.

>TRBJ2-1|TRBV7-3|TRBD2
CATKLAGGPGEQFF
TGTGCCACCAAACTAGCGGGGGGGCCAGGTGAGCAGTTCTTC
>TRBJ2-4|TRBV14|TRBD2
CASSQDWRGSTKNIQYF
TGTGCCAGCAGCCAAGATTGGCGGGGGAGCACCAAAAACATTCAGTACTTC
>TRBJ2-5|TRBV5-6|.
CASSFWTVQETQYF
TGTGCCAGCAGCTTTTGGACAGTACAAGAGACCCAGTACTTC
>TRBJ2-1|TRBV2|TRBD1
CASVIRTGVGYNEQFF
TGTGCCAGCGTGATCAGGACAGGTGTGGGTTACAATGAGCAGTTCTTC
>TRBJ1-1|TRBV7-2|TRBD1
CAVNRGTEAFF
TGTGCCGTCAACAGGGGAACTGAAGCTTTCTTT
>TRBJ1-4|TRBV30|.
CAWRRATNEKLFF
TGTGCCTGGAGGAGGGCAACTAATGAAAAACTGTTTTTT
>TRBJ2-1|TRBV4-2|TRBD2
CASSLLSGGAYEQFF
TGTGCCAGCAGCCTACTCAGCGGGGGGGCCTATGAGCAGTTCTTC
>TRBJ1-2|TRBV10-3|.
CAISESDSYGYTF
TGTGCCATCAGTGAGTCCGACAGCTATGGCTACACCTTC
>TRBJ1-1|TRBV2|.
CASSEARRRNTEAFF
TGTGCCAGCAGTGAAGCGAGACGGAGGAACACTGAAGCTTTCTTT
>TRBJ2-1|TRBV7-2|.
CASSFGPQVNEQFF
TGTGCCAGCAGCTTCGGCCCGCAGGTCAATGAGCAGTTCTTC
>TRBJ1-5|TRBV6-5|.
CASSYSPDQPQHF
TGTGCCAGCAGTTACTCGCCGGATCAGCCCCAGCATTTT
>TRBJ1-2|TRBV18|.
CASSLDSSYGYTF
TGTGCCAGCTCATTAGACAGTTCCTATGGCTACACCTTC
>TRBJ1-3|TRBV9|.
CASNSPGRASPDSGNTIYF
TGTGCCAGCAACTCACCGGGGAGGGCCTCACCCGACTCTGGAAACACCATATATTTT
>TRBJ2-2|TRBV19|.
CASSSLGGGVYTGELFF
TGTGCCAGTAGCTCTTTAGGGGGAGGGGTGTACACCGGGGAGCTGTTTTTT
>TRBJ2-5|TRBV2|.
CASSEALRDFQETQYF
TGTGCCAGCAGTGAAGCGCTTCGGGACTTCCAAGAGACCCAGTACTTC
>TRBJ2-3|TRBV11-2|TRBD2
CASSLDTSGGTDTQYF
TGTGCCAGCAGCTTAGATACTAGCGGGGGGACAGATACGCAGTATTTT
>TRBJ2-7|TRBV2|TRBD1
CASSRQGARNEQYF
TGTGCCAGCAGCCGGCAGGGGGCGAGGAACGAGCAGTACTTC
>TRBJ1-1|TRBV5-4|.
CASSFVGGNEAFF
TGTGCCAGCAGCTTCGTAGGAGGGAATGAAGCTTTCTTT
>TRBJ2-5|TRBV11-2|.
CASSLARGQPGATQYF
TGTGCCAGCAGCTTAGCCCGAGGACAGCCCGGAGCGACCCAGTACTTC
>TRBJ1-2|TRBV10-3|.
CAISPNVAPDSTTNYGYTF
TGTGCCATCAGCCCCAACGTTGCCCCGGACAGCACTACTAACTATGGCTACACCTTC
>TRBJ2-3|TRBV7-9|TRBD2
CASSLRWGGSTDTQYF
TGTGCCAGCAGCCTCAGATGGGGGGGGAGCACAGATACGCAGTATTTT
>TRBJ2-5|TRBV7-3|.
CASSSGSRETQYF
TGTGCCAGCAGCTCGGGGAGTCGAGAGACCCAGTACTTC